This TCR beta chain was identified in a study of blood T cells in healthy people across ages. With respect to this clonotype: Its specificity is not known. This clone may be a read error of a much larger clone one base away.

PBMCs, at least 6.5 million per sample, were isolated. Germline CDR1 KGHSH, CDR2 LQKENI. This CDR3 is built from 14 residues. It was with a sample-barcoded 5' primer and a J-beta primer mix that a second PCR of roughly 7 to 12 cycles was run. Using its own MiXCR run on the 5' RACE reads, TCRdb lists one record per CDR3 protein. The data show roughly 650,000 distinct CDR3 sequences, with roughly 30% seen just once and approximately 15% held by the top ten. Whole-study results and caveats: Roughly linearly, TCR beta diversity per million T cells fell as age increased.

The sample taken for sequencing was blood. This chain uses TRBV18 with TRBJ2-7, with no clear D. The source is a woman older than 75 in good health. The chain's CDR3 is CTSSPRAVSYEQYF. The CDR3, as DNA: TGTACCAGCTCACCACGGGCGGTCTCCTACGAGCAGTACTTC.